This TCR beta chain was sequenced for a study of identical twins. The length of the CDR3 is 14 residues. Trimming shortened V by 1 base and J by 5 bases, and 9 bases separated the two germline ends. From germline, CDR1 is MGHRA and CDR2 YSYEKL. Every sampled donor was Caucasian and healthy. Each CDR3 protein is one row after TCRdb ran MiXCR on the 5' RACE reads. In the table there are about 790,000 distinct CDR3 sequences, over 15% of which are singletons. The data were also submitted as part of a second study, on T cells expressing NK-cell markers.

The sequenced sample consisted of PBMCs. The gene calls are TRBV4-1 and TRBJ1-5; the D is unclear. The sequence derives from a woman aged 18-35 years in good health. CDR3 amino acids: CASSQGRGDQPQHF. In DNA, the CDR3 is TGCGCCAGCAGCCAAGGTCGCGGGGATCAGCCCCAGCATTTT.